This entry lists 12 T cell receptor beta chains sequenced from one sample in a study of blood T cell repertoires in COVID-19. Generated by immunoSEQ multiplex PCR, the TCRdb table keeps only in-frame clones and is missing some. The data hold about 370,000 clones, with around 87% observed a single time. Source material: peripheral blood. These receptor sequences come from a young woman with COVID-19, enrolled during active disease.

The chain couples TRBV5-1 to TRBJ2-2, with TRBD2 matching over 8 bases. This CDR3 comprises 16 residues. Germline V gene lookup returns CDR1 SGHRS and CDR2 YFSETQ. The trim removed 0 bases at V and 5 bases at J, leaving 6 bases unmatched. CDR3 nucleotides: TGCGCCAGCAGCTTGGCGGGAGCGGGAGCGACCGGGGAGCTGTTTTTT. Translation gives CASSLAGAGATGELFF.

The rearrangement uses TRBV28 and TRBJ2-7; 8 bases are shared with TRBD2. V gave up 2 bases and J gave up 3 bases; unmatched junction bases: 3. This CDR3 has 14 residues. Germline V gene lookup returns CDR1 MDHEN and CDR2 SYDVKM. CDR3 region: CASSLGGLVYEQYF. CDR3 DNA: TGTGCCAGCAGTTTAGGGGGACTAGTCTACGAGCAGTACTTC. The whole variable domain, remainder taken from reference TRBV28 and TRBJ2-7, is DVKVTQSSRYLVKRTGEKVFLECVQDMDHENMFWYRQDPGLGLRLIYFSYDVKMKEKGDIPEGYSVSREKKERFSLILESASTNQTSMYLCASSLGGLVYEQYFGPGTRLTVT.

J is TRBJ2-7 and V is TRBV11-1, with D perhaps matching TRBD2 (5 bases). This CDR3 is built from 14 residues. CDR1 is SGHAT, CDR2 FQDESV, per germline (reference sequence). Trimming took off 5 bases at V and 1 base at J, with 12 bases between the two ends. The chain's CDR3 is CASSPDYLSYEQYF. CDR3 bases: TGTGCCAGCAGCCCAGACTACCTTTCCTACGAGCAGTACTTC.

The V and J genes are TRBV24-1 and TRBJ2-2, with D perhaps TRBD2 (5 bases). The CDR3 contains 15 residues. Trimming shortened V by 6 bases and J by 4 bases, and 14 bases separated the two germline ends. In germline, CDR1 is KGHDR, CDR2 SFDVKD. The CDR3 sequence is CATSRRSDVTGELFF. The CDR3 nucleotides read TGTGCCACCAGTAGGAGGTCAGACGTCACCGGGGAGCTGTTTTTT.

The rearrangement uses TRBV4-2 and TRBJ1-5; D call uncertain. The CDR3 totals 16 residues. The V end was cut by 0 bases, the J end by 5 bases, with 14 bases between. CDR1 LGHNA and CDR2 YNFKEQ come from the germline V gene. The CDR3 is CASSQDERRWDQPQHF. The CDR3, as DNA: TGTGCCAGCAGCCAAGATGAAAGGAGATGGGATCAGCCCCAGCATTTT.

CDR3 in amino acids: CASSLFVYQPQHF. The CDR3 DNA sequence: TGTGCCAGCAGCCTCTTCGTGTATCAGCCCCAGCATTTT. The chain has TRBV7-2 and TRBJ1-5; D gene ambiguous. The CDR3 consists of 13 residues. The germline V gene encodes CDR1 SGHTA and CDR2 FQGNSA. V gave up 5 bases and J gave up 5 bases, with 10 bases separating them.

The chain recombines TRBV2 with TRBJ2-5; 13 nucleotides match TRBD2. CDR3 length: 16 amino acids. CDR1 and CDR2 from the germline V gene are SNHLY and FYNNEI. The J segment lost 5 bases and the V segment lost 4 bases, leaving 7 bases of the junction unmatched. CDR3: CASSGTSGSVGETQYF. The DNA for the CDR3 is TGTGCCAGCAGTGGGACTAGCGGGAGTGTGGGGGAGACCCAGTACTTC.

CDR3 coding DNA: TGTGCCAGCAGCGTAGAAGTTAGCGGGAGTGCCGGGGAGCTGTTTTTT. This gives the protein CASSVEVSGSAGELFF. The V call is TRBV9, the J call TRBJ2-2, with 9 bases fitting TRBD2. CDR1 SGDLS and CDR2 YYNGEE come from the germline V gene. The CDR3 sequence is 16 residues long. V lost 0 bases and J lost 6; bases outside the gene matches: 6.

This clone was recorded only once. The chain couples TRBV6-5 to TRBJ2-1; 9 positions agree with TRBD2. CDR3 length: 16 amino acids. V was pared by 0 bases and J by 7 bases, with 7 bases of the junction left unmatched. The germline gives CDR1 MNHEY, CDR2 SVGAGI. The CDR3 spells CASSYSPSGRTNEQFF. The CDR3 region has the DNA TGTGCCAGCAGTTACTCTCCCAGCGGGAGGACGAATGAGCAGTTCTTC.

This chain connects TRBV7-2 to TRBJ2-5; D remains ambiguous. Germline CDR1 SGHTA, CDR2 FQGNSA. The CDR3 covers 15 residues. V lost 1 base and J 5 bases, leaving 14 bases between the germline ends. The CDR3 DNA follows: TGTGCCAGCAGCTTAGTAGGTTCTGTCAGGGAGACCCAGTACTTC. Protein sequence: CASSLVGSVRETQYF. Full variable domain (missing parts from reference TRBV7-2 and TRBJ2-5): GAGVSQSPSNKVTEKGKDVELRCDPISGHTALYWYRQSLGQGLEFLIYFQGNSAPDKSGLPSDRFSAERTGGSVSTLTIQRTQQEDSAVYLCASSLVGSVRETQYFGPGTRLLVL.

V gene TRBV15 combines with J gene TRBJ2-1; D uncertain. The V end was cut by 1 base, the J end by 5 bases, with 6 bases between. This CDR3 has 13 amino acids. Per germline, CDR1 LNHNV and CDR2 YYDKDF (reference sequence). The CDR3 reads CATSRGLNNEQFF. CDR3 nucleotide sequence: TGTGCCACCAGCAGAGGACTGAACAATGAGCAGTTCTTC.

The V and J genes are TRBV30 and TRBJ1-1; D unclear. The CDR3 sequence is 11 residues long. With 0 bases removed from V and 10 bases from J, the gap between germline ends came to 9 bases. From germline, CDR1 is GTSNPN and CDR2 SVGIG (reference sequence). The CDR3 spells CAWSVMRGAFF. As DNA, the CDR3 is TGTGCCTGGAGTGTAATGCGGGGAGCTTTCTTT.